The next 15 T cell receptor beta chains were all read from a single sample in a study of T cells in Graves' hyperthyroidism and ophthalmopathy. RNA transcripts provided the source from which TCR beta CDR3 regions were amplified. The HTBI primer set drove a first-round RT-PCR of the TCR CDR3. Using its own MiXCR run on the multiplex PCR reads, TCRdb lists one record per CDR3 protein. In the table there are 530,000 or so distinct CDR3 sequences, around a quarter of which are singletons. Sequenced sample: blood. Source of these receptors: a woman in her 30s with Graves' ophthalmopathy.

The rearrangement uses TRBV29-1 and TRBJ2-2, with 8 bases aligning to TRBD2. Trimming cost V 4 bases and J 5 bases; bases outside gene matches: 6. The CDR3 runs 14 residues. CDR1 SQVTM and CDR2 ANQGSEA come from the germline V gene. DNA of the CDR3: TGCAGCGTTGGTACACTAGCGGAAACCGGGGAGCTGTTTTTT. Translating gives CSVGTLAETGELFF.

This clonotype was found many times. The genes are TRBV7-2 and TRBJ1-1; D is possibly TRBD1 (5 bases). This CDR3 region has 12 residues. CDR1 is SGHTA and CDR2 is FQGNSA in the germline V gene. The germline V and J ends were trimmed by 3 bases and 6 bases, with 8 bases remaining between them. Written as DNA, the CDR3 is TGTGCCAGCAGCTTCCCGGGGGCTGAAGCTTTCTTT. Translating gives CASSFPGAEAFF.

This clonotype was seen at least ten times. The rearrangement uses TRBV2 and TRBJ1-2; 11 bases fit TRBD1. Germline values: CDR1 SNHLY, CDR2 FYNNEI. J lost 5 bases, V lost 6 bases, and 5 bases had no gene match. The CDR3 is 14 amino acids. The CDR3 sequence is CASRVGQGAYGYTF. CDR3 sequence (DNA): TGTGCCAGCAGAGTCGGACAGGGGGCATATGGCTACACCTTC.

This rearrangement joins TRBV20-1 to TRBJ1-1, with D tentatively TRBD1 (6 bases). CDR3 length equals 13 residues. Deletions cut 5 bases from V and 1 base from J, with 11 bases between. Germline CDR1 reads DFQATT; CDR2 reads SNEGSKA (reference sequence). The CDR3 loop reads CSAQQGGNTEAFF. CDR3 DNA sequence: TGCAGTGCTCAACAGGGTGGGAACACTGAAGCTTTCTTT.

There are many counts of this clonotype. Here the CDR3 reads CASSPITSINQPQHF. CDR3 DNA sequence: TGTGCCAGTAGCCCCATCACATCCATCAATCAGCCCCAGCATTTT. The chain couples TRBV19 to TRBJ1-5; no reliable D call. V lost 6 bases and J lost 3, with 15 bases in between. Germline CDR1 LNHDA, CDR2 SQIVND (reference sequence). CDR3 size: 15 residues.

This clonotype was detected ten times or more. The V gene is TRBV28, the J gene TRBJ1-1; D is undetermined. This CDR3 comprises 12 residues. Per the germline V gene, CDR1 is MDHEN and CDR2 is SYDVKM. V lost 7 bases and J lost 6, with 12 bases in between. The CDR3: CASTITGAEAFF. The CDR3 DNA is TGTGCCAGCACCATCACCGGGGCTGAAGCTTTCTTT.

CDR3 sequence reads: CASTNSGNTGELFF. The CDR3 DNA reads as TGTGCCAGTACCAACTCTGGAAACACCGGGGAGCTGTTTTTT. This chain uses TRBV19 with TRBJ2-2; D not certain. Trimming stripped 7 bases from V and 2 bases from J, with 11 bases between. The germline gives CDR1 LNHDA, CDR2 SQIVND (reference sequence). This CDR3 is built from 14 residues.

This clonotype was found many times. The V call is TRBV12-3 or TRBV12-4, the J call TRBJ2-7, with D unclear. Trimming shortened V by 2 bases and J by 3 bases, and 5 bases separated the two germline ends. The CDR3 consists of 12 residues. This chain's CDR3 is CASSLLHYEQYF. In nucleotides, the CDR3 is TGTGCCAGCAGTTTACTCCACTACGAGCAGTACTTC.

This clonotype was seen only a few times. The chain recombines TRBV11-2 with TRBJ1-2; D unclear. Trimming removed 5 bases from V and 7 bases from J, with 17 bases in between. Germline V lookup: CDR1 SGHAT, CDR2 FQNNGV. The CDR3 consists of 14 residues. As DNA, the CDR3 is TGTGCCAGCAGCGTGACGCCAACATTCGGTGGCTACACCTTC. Amino acids: CASSVTPTFGGYTF. The whole variable domain, filled in from reference TRBV11-2 and TRBJ1-2, reads EAGVAQSPRYKIIEKRQSVAFWCNPISGHATLYWYQQILGQGPKLLIQFQNNGVVDDSQLPKDRFSAERLKGVDSTLKIQPAKLEDSAVYLCASSVTPTFGGYTFGSGTRLTVV.

In its sample, this clonotype was seen many times. V usage is TRBV7-9 and J usage is TRBJ1-1; no clear D. This CDR3 has 15 residues. V lost 1 base, J lost 5 bases, and 14 bases lay in between. Germline V lookup: CDR1 SEHNR, CDR2 FQNEAQ (reference sequence). This CDR3 reads CASSLDMDLGTEAFF. CDR3 nucleotide sequence: TGTGCCAGCAGCTTAGATATGGACCTGGGGACTGAAGCTTTCTTT.

The chain employs TRBV12-3 or TRBV12-4 and TRBJ2-5; 11 bases are a match to TRBD2. J lost 7 bases, V lost 6 bases, and 16 bases had no gene match. CDR3 length equals 17 residues. DNA of the CDR3: TGTGCCAGCAGCCTAATTACCGGGACTAGCGGAGAGCGGACCCAGTACTTC. This encodes CASSLITGTSGERTQYF.

The table lists this clonotype with many counts. The chain employs TRBV20-1 and TRBJ1-5, with D hard to call. Germline V gene lookup returns CDR1 DFQATT and CDR2 SNEGSKA (reference sequence). CDR3 length: 13 amino acids. Trimming took off 6 bases at V and 3 bases at J, with 12 bases between the two ends. CDR3 sequence: CSAWRGINQPQHF. CDR3 in DNA: TGCAGTGCCTGGCGGGGAATCAATCAGCCCCAGCATTTT.

This chain links TRBV27 with TRBJ1-2; the D gene is possibly TRBD1 (5 bases). V dropped 6 bases and J dropped 6 bases, with 17 bases sitting between them. Germline V CDR1 and CDR2: MNHEY, SMNVEV (reference sequence). CDR3 length equals 14 residues. CDR3 residues: CASRTEGRDHGYTF. The CDR3 DNA reads TGTGCCAGCAGGACCGAGGGGCGGGATCATGGCTACACCTTC.

This clonotype was seen a few times. This chain connects TRBV27 to TRBJ2-7; 10 nucleotides line up with TRBD2. CDR1 is MNHEY and CDR2 is SMNVEV in the germline V gene (reference sequence). The V and J ends lost 5 bases and 1 base, in that order; junction bases with no gene match: 5. The CDR3 sequence is 15 residues long. The CDR3 loop is CASSALAGGSYEQYF. The CDR3 coding sequence is TGTGCCAGCAGTGCGTTAGCGGGGGGATCCTACGAGCAGTACTTC.

This clonotype showed up many times. CDR3 coding DNA: TGTGCCAGCAGTTTATCCGGACAGGGGAATCAGCCCCAGCATTTT. Its translation is CASSLSGQGNQPQHF. This sequence joins TRBV27 and TRBJ1-5; 9 nucleotides align to TRBD1. V lost 0 bases to trimming and J lost 4 bases; unmatched junction nucleotides: 1. The germline gives CDR1 MNHEY, CDR2 SMNVEV (reference sequence). The CDR3 runs to 15 residues.